Following are 29 T cell receptor beta chains from one sample sequenced in a study of OX40 agonist ivuxolimab in advanced cancers. Profiling relied on immunoSEQ multiplex PCR, and the TCRdb table lists in-frame clones only, not all of them. Of about 21,000 clones in the sample, about 80% were seen once. The source material was CD4+ or CD8+ T cells sorted from blood, sampled in a trial of the OX40 agonist ivuxolimab. The receptor set was obtained from an adult with an advanced solid tumor such as melanoma, head and neck, liver or kidney cancer.

The chain uses TRBV4-1 and TRBJ2-1; D may be TRBD2 (5 bases). With 5 bases removed from V and 2 bases from J, the gap between germline ends came to 10 bases. The length of the CDR3 is 14 residues. The germline V gene has CDR1 MGHRA and CDR2 YSYEKL. Here the CDR3 DNA reads TGCGCCAGCAGCTGGACTGCTACCTACAATGAGCAGTTCTTC. This encodes CASSWTATYNEQFF.

By share of the sample, this clone is medium-sized. The rearrangement joins TRBV2 to TRBJ1-2; 10 bases fit TRBD1. In germline, CDR1 is SNHLY, CDR2 FYNNEI. V was clipped by 6 bases and J by 4 bases; unmatched bases: 5. This CDR3 is built from 14 residues. CDR3 region: CASRPGQGFYGYTF. The CDR3 DNA is TGTGCCAGCAGGCCGGGACAGGGGTTCTATGGCTACACCTTC.

The chain carries TRBV11-2 and TRBJ2-7, with D tentatively TRBD2 (5 bases). This CDR3 is built from 13 residues. Germline loops: CDR1 SGHAT, CDR2 FQNNGV. With 5 bases removed from V and 6 bases from J, the gap between germline ends came to 14 bases. CDR3: CASSAGWGAEQYF. CDR3 DNA: TGTGCCAGCAGCGCCGGATGGGGAGCCGAGCAGTACTTC.

The chain recombines TRBV25-1 with TRBJ2-1; perhaps TRBD2 as D (6 bases). The germline V and J ends were trimmed by 3 bases and 5 bases, with 14 bases remaining between them. Germline lookup yields CDR1 MGHDK and CDR2 SYGVNS. This CDR3 has 15 residues. CDR3: CASSEYGSVDNEQFF. CDR3 coding DNA: TGTGCCAGCAGTGAGTACGGGAGTGTAGACAATGAGCAGTTCTTC.

The chain combines TRBV7-3 with TRBJ2-7, with D perhaps TRBD1 or TRBD2 (5 bases each). The CDR3 is 13 residues long. Germline V gives CDR1 SGHTA, CDR2 FQGTGA. V was shortened by 6 bases and J by 5 bases, with 14 bases between the two germline ends. The CDR3 sequence: CASRPDGTNEQYF. CDR3 nucleotides: TGTGCCAGCAGGCCTGATGGGACCAACGAGCAGTACTTC.

The chain combines TRBV28 with TRBJ1-5; D gene uncertain. The V end lost 2 bases, the J end lost 3 bases, and 8 bases lay between the germline ends. In germline, CDR1 is MDHEN, CDR2 SYDVKM. This CDR3 is built from 14 residues. Here the CDR3 reads CASSLNLINQPQHF. The DNA of the CDR3 is TGTGCCAGCAGTTTAAACCTGATCAATCAGCCCCAGCATTTT.

V usage is TRBV10-1 and J usage is TRBJ2-7, with unresolved D. The V gene lost 3 bases and the J gene lost 0 bases, with 3 bases spanning the gap. CDR3 length: 12 amino acids. From germline, CDR1 is WNHNN and CDR2 SYGVQD (reference sequence). The CDR3 DNA reads as TGCGCCAGCAGTGACGGCTCCTACGAGCAGTACTTC. This gives the protein CASSDGSYEQYF.

This chain connects TRBV6-6 to TRBJ1-1, with no clear D. From germline, CDR1 is MNHNY and CDR2 SVGAGI (reference sequence). The CDR3 runs 12 residues. V dropped 1 base and J dropped 3 bases, with 3 bases sitting between them. The CDR3 nucleotides are TGTGCCAGCAGTTACTGGGACACTGAAGCTTTCTTT. Its protein is CASSYWDTEAFF.

This clone has only one observation. The chain recombines TRBV5-7 with TRBJ1-1, with a weak D call TRBD1 (5 bases). TRBV5-7 is filed as an ORF, its function uncertain. With 0 bases removed from V and 1 base from J, the gap between germline ends came to 7 bases. The CDR3 runs to 14 residues. In DNA, the CDR3 is TGTGCCAGCAGCTTGGACGGGACGAACACTGAAGCTTTCTTT. Encoded protein: CASSLDGTNTEAFF.

This chain uses TRBV2 with TRBJ1-1, with unresolved D. Trimming removed 3 bases from V and 10 bases from J, with 12 bases in between. There are 12 residues in the CDR3. Germline lookup yields CDR1 SNHLY and CDR2 FYNNEI. CDR3 sequence reads: CASSELLTGAFF. The CDR3 DNA reads as TGTGCCAGCAGTGAGCTCCTAACGGGAGCTTTCTTT.

This chain uses TRBV2 with TRBJ2-2, with TRBD2 identical over 7 bases. Germline-derived CDR1 and CDR2 are SNHLY and FYNNEI. The CDR3 spans 14 residues. J gave up 3 bases and V 4 bases, and 2 bases lay outside the gene matches. DNA for the CDR3: TGTGCCAGCAGTGTACGGGAGGACACCGGGGAGCTGTTTTTT. It specifies CASSVREDTGELFF.

The chain has TRBV2 and TRBJ2-7; the match to TRBD2 covers 8 bases. J lost 5 bases, V lost 4 bases, and 10 bases had no gene match. The CDR3 contains 15 residues. Germline assignment: CDR1 SNHLY and CDR2 FYNNEI. CDR3 coding DNA: TGTGCCAGCAGTGGTCCCCCCGCGGGAGGTAACGAGCAGTACTTC. Its translation is CASSGPPAGGNEQYF.

The chain has TRBV10-2 and TRBJ2-7; TRBD2 aligns across 13 bases. Trimming took 10 bases from V and 0 from J; bases not matched to a gene: 3. The germline V gene encodes CDR1 WSHSY and CDR2 SAAADI. The CDR3 contains 14 residues. DNA of the CDR3: TGCGCCACGGGACTAGCGGGAAGCTCCTACGAGCAGTACTTC. This translates into CATGLAGSSYEQYF.

This clone was seen only a few times. The chain joins TRBV5-1 to TRBJ1-1; a possible D gene is TRBD1 (5 bases). Germline loops: CDR1 SGHRS, CDR2 YFSETQ. Trimming left V 4 bases short and J 6 bases short, with 16 bases between. The CDR3 runs 14 residues. CDR3 coding DNA: TGCGCCAGCAGCCAGGCCGGGGGGTACGCTGAAGCTTTCTTT. Protein: CASSQAGGYAEAFF.

This clone has only a few counts. The chain uses TRBV9 and TRBJ2-5, with 8 bases fitting TRBD1. There are 14 residues in the CDR3. V trimming: 2 bases; J trimming: 5 bases; junction bases outside the gene matches: 5. Germline V CDR1 and CDR2: SGDLS, YYNGEE. In DNA form, the CDR3 reads TGTGCCAGCAGCGTGACAGGGGCGGCGGAGACCCAGTACTTC. Protein product: CASSVTGAAETQYF.

The rearrangement uses TRBV5-4 and TRBJ2-7; D not resolved. The germline V gene encodes CDR1 SGHNT and CDR2 YYREEE (reference sequence). The CDR3 contains 11 residues. With 0 bases removed from V and 6 bases from J, the gap between germline ends came to 4 bases. The CDR3 reads CASSLELEQYF. CDR3 nucleotides: TGTGCCAGCAGCTTGGAGCTCGAGCAGTACTTC.

This sequence joins TRBV6-5 and TRBJ2-5; 7 nucleotides match TRBD2. In germline, CDR1 is MNHEY, CDR2 SVGAGI. V shed 0 bases and J 5 bases; nucleotides not matched to a gene: 6. There are 15 residues in the CDR3. CDR3 nucleotide sequence: TGTGCCAGCAGTTACTCCAGCGGGAAGATGGAGACCCAGTACTTC. Translating gives CASSYSSGKMETQYF.

A remark on this clone: It is likely a read error: a sequence one base away is far more abundant. This chain links TRBV30 with TRBJ2-7, with 9 bases identical to TRBD2. After removal of 0 bases from V and 7 bases from J, the junction contained 7 bases not matched to a gene. Germline V gives CDR1 GTSNPN, CDR2 SVGIG (reference sequence). The CDR3 runs 14 residues. CDR3 region: CAWSVRAGGHEQYF. The CDR3 nucleotides are TGTGCCTGGAGTGTACGGGCGGGAGGGCATGAGCAGTACTTC.

The rearrangement joins TRBV11-3 to TRBJ2-7; D call uncertain. CDR1 and CDR2 (germline): SGHNT, YENEEA. The CDR3 contains 14 residues. V lost 1 base to trimming and J lost 8 bases, with 15 bases between them. Here the CDR3 reads CASSLGVWRLQQYF. DNA for the CDR3: TGTGCCAGCAGCTTAGGGGTTTGGCGCTTACAGCAGTACTTC.

The V gene is TRBV10-3, the J gene TRBJ2-1, with 7 nucleotides matching TRBD2. Losses at the gene ends were 4 bases for V and 6 bases for J; bases not matched to a gene: 9. This CDR3 has 15 amino acids. Germline CDR1 and CDR2: ENHRY and SYGVKD. DNA for the CDR3: TGTGCCATCAGTGGGGGGGGAATGAGCGTCAATGAGCAGTTCTTC. This encodes CAISGGGMSVNEQFF.

Here the CDR3 reads CASSSPSRTGNTGELFF. The DNA for the CDR3 is TGTGCCAGCAGTTCGCCCTCACGGACGGGGAACACCGGGGAGCTGTTTTTT. The rearrangement joins TRBV27 to TRBJ2-2; no definite D call. The CDR3 length is 17 residues. Trimming stripped 4 bases from V and 1 base from J, with 16 bases between. From germline, CDR1 is MNHEY and CDR2 SMNVEV (reference sequence).

The V call is TRBV7-9, the J call TRBJ2-5; D gene ambiguous. The CDR3 consists of 14 residues. Trimming shortened V by 5 bases and J by 1 base, and 11 bases separated the two germline ends. Germline CDR1 is SEHNR and CDR2 is FQNEAQ (reference sequence). The CDR3 region is CASSAPRVQETQYF. The CDR3 DNA follows: TGTGCCAGCAGCGCTCCCCGGGTCCAAGAGACCCAGTACTTC.

The rearrangement uses TRBV7-2 and TRBJ2-2, with D possibly matching TRBD1 (5 bases). Germline V gives CDR1 SGHTA, CDR2 FQGNSA. This CDR3 has 15 amino acids. The V and J ends lost 2 bases and 5 bases respectively, with 12 bases between them. This CDR3 reads CASSLIVGQTGELFF. For the CDR3, the DNA is TGTGCCAGCAGCTTAATAGTGGGGCAAACCGGGGAGCTGTTTTTT. Together with reference TRBV7-2 and TRBJ2-2, the CDR3 gives the full variable domain: GAGVSQSPSNKVTEKGKDVELRCDPISGHTALYWYRQSLGQGLEFLIYFQGNSAPDKSGLPSDRFSAERTGGSVSTLTIQRTQQEDSAVYLCASSLIVGQTGELFFGEGSRLTVL.

V gene TRBV29-1 combines with J gene TRBJ2-2; maybe TRBD1 (6 bases). This CDR3 is built from 14 residues. Trimming removed 7 bases from V and 4 bases from J, with 16 bases in between. Germline values: CDR1 SQVTM, CDR2 ANQGSEA. The CDR3 loop is CSATNQGITGELFF. The CDR3 DNA follows: TGCAGCGCCACGAACCAGGGGATCACCGGGGAGCTGTTTTTT.

This clone was recorded only once. This chain links TRBV28 with TRBJ2-1; 10 nucleotides line up with TRBD1. CDR1 and CDR2 from the germline V gene are MDHEN and SYDVKM. After removal of 6 bases from V and 1 base from J, the junction contained 3 bases not matched to a gene. The CDR3 loop spans 15 amino acids. For the CDR3, the DNA is TGTGCCAGCAGGGGACAGGGGTCTTCCTACAATGAGCAGTTCTTC. Encoded protein: CASRGQGSSYNEQFF.

The V call is TRBV28, the J call TRBJ2-3; TRBD2 agrees at 7 bases. The ends lost 8 bases at V and 4 bases at J; junction bases unmatched: 3. This CDR3 has 12 amino acids. Germline CDR1 reads MDHEN; CDR2 reads SYDVKM. CDR3 protein: CASQRDADTQYF. The CDR3 bases are TGTGCCAGCCAGCGGGATGCAGATACGCAGTATTTT.

The chain carries TRBV19 and TRBJ2-7; D is unresolved. CDR1 LNHDA and CDR2 SQIVND come from the germline V gene (reference sequence). V lost 3 bases and J lost 3, with 3 bases in between. The CDR3 runs to 11 residues. The CDR3 coding sequence is TGTGCCAGTAGTATTGGCTACGAGCAGTACTTC. As protein: CASSIGYEQYF.

This clone was observed a few times. V usage is TRBV9 and J usage is TRBJ2-3, with 9 nucleotides matching TRBD1. Per the germline V gene, CDR1 is SGDLS and CDR2 is YYNGEE. The CDR3 consists of 18 residues. V gave up 0 bases and J gave up 2 bases; unmatched junction bases: 10. CDR3 residues: CASSVEEGQGPFTDTQYF. The CDR3 DNA reads as TGTGCCAGCAGCGTAGAGGAGGGACAGGGCCCATTCACAGATACGCAGTATTTT.

The rearrangement joins TRBV6-6 to TRBJ2-7, with 16 bases fitting TRBD2. The germline CDR1 and CDR2 sequences are MNHNY and SVGAGI (reference sequence). The CDR3 sequence is 16 residues long. Trimming took 6 bases from V and 3 from J; bases not matched to a gene: 5. This CDR3 reads CASRGLAGGPVYEQYF. CDR3 bases: TGTGCCAGCAGGGGACTAGCGGGAGGGCCTGTCTACGAGCAGTACTTC.